These T cell receptor beta chains were read from a single sample in a study of ipilimumab plus nivolumab after autologous stem cell transplantation. Data came from immunoSEQ multiplex PCR; TCRdb stores just in-frame clones and leaves some out. The sample consists of about 83,000 clones, 83% of them appearing once. Sequenced material: PBMCs, taken in a trial of ipilimumab plus nivolumab as post-transplant consolidation. Receptors were obtained from a male donor with diffuse large B-cell lymphoma. Each CDR3 is given with its conserved first and last residue. The D gene is left open where the match is weak. Size tells how often a clone was seen (once, few, many) or the class of an expanded clone, and some rows leave it out.

j_gene | d_gene | abundance | v_gene | CDR3aa | CDR3nt
TRBJ1-2 | NA | NA | TRBV18 | CASSPRRQTLVSDYGYTF | TGTGCCAGCTCACCACGGCGGCAGACTCTCGTATCTGACTATGGCTACACCTTC
TRBJ1-2 | NA | NA | TRBV6-6 | CASSPKDRTNYGYTF | TGTGCCAGCAGTCCTAAGGACAGAACTAACTATGGCTACACCTTC
TRBJ2-7 | NA | NA | TRBV6-5 | CASSPRRGSSYEQYF | TGTGCCAGCAGCCCACGTCGGGGTAGCAGCTACGAGCAGTACTTC
TRBJ2-2 | NA | few | TRBV27 | CASSFWRATGELFF | TGTGCCAGCAGTTTTTGGAGGGCGACCGGGGAGCTGTTTTTT
TRBJ2-5 | NA | NA | TRBV13 | CASSFVSGGETQYF | TGTGCCAGCAGCTTTGTCAGTGGGGGGGAGACCCAGTACTTC
TRBJ1-2 | NA | NA | TRBV6-6 | CASSALTDLPRVGHTF | TGTGCCAGCAGCGCTTTGACAGACCTTCCCAGGGTTGGCCACACCTTC
TRBJ1-2 | NA | NA | TRBV30 | CAWSAPGRIYGYTF | TGTGCCTGGAGTGCCCCGGGACGTATCTATGGCTACACCTTC
TRBJ1-5 | TRBD1 | NA | TRBV5-1 | CASSLEGQADQPQHF | TGCGCCAGCAGCTTGGAGGGACAGGCGGATCAGCCCCAGCATTTT
TRBJ1-1 | NA | NA | TRBV18 | CASSPREGGGMNTEAFF | TGTGCCAGCTCACCACGGGAGGGCGGGGGCATGAACACTGAAGCTTTCTTT
TRBJ1-2 | NA | NA | TRBV9 | CASSAGGTVDGYTF | TGTGCCAGCAGCGCTGGGGGGACGGTGGACGGCTACACCTTC
TRBJ2-1 | TRBD2 | NA | TRBV9 | CASSAGLAGNEQFF | TGTGCCAGCAGCGCGGGACTAGCAGGCAATGAGCAGTTCTTC
TRBJ2-5 | NA | NA | TRBV28 | CASSVSTGNQETQYF | TGTGCCAGCAGTGTATCGACAGGAAACCAAGAGACCCAGTACTTC
TRBJ2-7 | TRBD2 | NA | TRBV7-2 | CASALRLAGGQYEQYF | TGTGCCAGCGCCCTCCGACTAGCGGGGGGCCAGTACGAGCAGTACTTC
TRBJ1-1 | NA | NA | TRBV21-1 | CARLVVEAFF | TGTGCCCGCCTCGTGGTTGAAGCTTTCTTT
TRBJ2-7 | TRBD1 | NA | TRBV5-4 | CASSLGQGENYEQYF | TGTGCCAGCAGCTTGGGACAGGGAGAGAACTACGAGCAGTACTTC
TRBJ1-5 | NA | NA | TRBV30 | CAWSPTNNQPQHF | TGTGCCTGGAGTCCTACAAACAATCAGCCCCAGCATTTT
TRBJ1-5 | NA | NA | TRBV4-1 | CASSQTSSNQPQHF | TGCGCCAGCAGCCAAACGTCCAGTAATCAGCCCCAGCATTTT
TRBJ1-1 | NA | NA | TRBV5-1 | CASSLARGGPDVAFF | TGCGCCAGCAGCTTGGCTAGGGGGGGACCTGACGTCGCTTTCTTT
TRBJ1-1 | NA | NA | TRBV7-2 | CASSLLGFNTEAFF | TGTGCCAGCAGCTTACTGGGGTTCAACACTGAAGCTTTCTTT
TRBJ1-3 | NA | NA | TRBV5-1 | CASSTASSGNTIYF | TGCGCCAGCTCGACAGCTAGCTCTGGAAACACCATATATTTT
TRBJ1-6 | TRBD1 | NA | TRBV6-1 | CASSVQTGFSPLHF | TGTGCCAGCAGCGTACAGACAGGGTTTTCACCCCTCCACTTT
TRBJ2-1 | NA | NA | TRBV30 | CAWTGRGSVYNEQFF | TGTGCCTGGACTGGGCGGGGCTCCGTCTACAATGAGCAGTTCTTC
TRBJ1-1 | NA | many | TRBV27 | CASSFRHPTEAFF | TGTGCCAGCAGTTTTAGGCACCCCACTGAAGCTTTCTTT
TRBJ1-1 | NA | NA | TRBV7-2 | CASSPRRGSGAEAFF | TGTGCCAGCAGCCCCCGGCGGGGCTCGGGGGCTGAAGCTTTCTTT
TRBJ2-6 | NA | NA | TRBV6-5 | CASSYNLDSGANVLTF | TGTGCCAGCAGTTACAATTTAGACTCTGGGGCCAACGTCCTGACTTTC
TRBJ2-5 | NA | NA | TRBV7-2 | CASSLDQGLKTQYF | TGTGCCAGCAGCTTAGATCAGGGTCTGAAGACCCAGTACTTC
TRBJ1-1 | NA | NA | TRBV5-4 | CASSFAYDRENTEAFF | TGTGCCAGCAGCTTCGCCTATGACCGAGAGAACACTGAAGCTTTCTTT
TRBJ2-7 | NA | NA | TRBV5-1 | CASSLAEGTSYEQYF | TGCGCCAGCAGCTTGGCGGAGGGGACCTCCTACGAGCAGTACTTC
TRBJ2-3 | NA | NA | TRBV7-9 | CASSLGHTDTQYF | TGTGCCAGCAGCTTAGGCCACACAGATACGCAGTATTTT
TRBJ2-1 | NA | NA | TRBV5-1 | CASSFGDGGNEQFF | TGCGCCAGCAGCTTTGGGGACGGCGGTAATGAGCAGTTCTTC
TRBJ1-2 | NA | NA | TRBV5-1 | CASSLEGTGGYTF | TGCGCCAGCAGCTTAGAGGGGACGGGGGGCTACACCTTC
TRBJ2-6 | TRBD1 | NA | TRBV27 | CASSIRRDRASGANVLTF | TGTGCCAGCAGTATCCGCCGGGACAGAGCCTCTGGGGCCAACGTCCTGACTTTC
TRBJ1-4 | NA | NA | TRBV7-2 | CASSRGLNEKLFF | TGTGCCAGCAGCCGGGGACTGAATGAAAAACTGTTTTTT
TRBJ2-7 | TRBD1 | NA | TRBV18 | CASSPDRGTGGNEQYF | TGTGCCAGCTCCCCGGACAGAGGGACAGGGGGCAACGAGCAGTACTTC
TRBJ2-5 | NA | NA | TRBV5-1 | CASSRGEVEETQYF | TGCGCCAGCAGCCGAGGGGAGGTGGAAGAGACCCAGTACTTC
TRBJ1-2 | NA | NA | TRBV5-4 | CASTTSGAARGYTF | TGTGCCAGCACCACATCAGGGGCTGCAAGGGGCTACACCTTC
TRBJ2-2 | NA | NA | TRBV5-4 | CASSRVSSTGELFF | TGTGCCAGCAGCCGGGTCTCGAGCACCGGGGAGCTGTTTTTT
TRBJ2-5 | NA | NA | TRBV5-4 | CASSGASQETQYF | TGTGCCAGCAGCGGGGCATCCCAAGAGACCCAGTACTTC
TRBJ1-2 | TRBD1 | NA | TRBV5-6 | CASSLATGYGYGYTF | TGTGCCAGCAGCTTGGCGACAGGGTACGGCTATGGCTACACCTTC
TRBJ1-4 | TRBD1 | NA | TRBV19 | CASSRQGALGEKLFF | TGTGCCAGTAGTCGGCAGGGGGCGCTTGGAGAAAAACTGTTTTTT
TRBJ1-2 | NA | once | TRBV7-2 | CASSLGRYGYTF | TGTGCCAGCAGCTTGGGACGGTATGGCTACACCTTC